This T cell receptor (beta chain) was captured in a study of T cells expressing NK-cell markers. TCRdb re-called the 5' RACE reads, yielding one record per CDR3 amino acid sequence without DNA. The table for this sample gives about 160,000 distinct CDR3 sequences. There are 15 residues in the CDR3. Germline values: CDR1 WNHNN, CDR2 SYGVQD (reference sequence). Material: blood T cells: a sorted CD56 or NKG2C T cell subset, CD4+ or CD8+ T cells, or bulk PBMC T cells (not recorded which). This sequence originates from a man aged 18 to 69 in good health. The chain carries TRBV10-1 and TRBJ2-7; the TCRdb D gene call, TRBD2, has no DNA to confirm it. CDR3 protein: CAISHEAGSSYEQYF.